This T cell receptor beta chain comes out of a study of T-cell reconstitution after alpha-beta-depleted transplantation in children. Study observations and caveats: There were reportedly several hundred expanded graft clones from which alpha-beta T cells came about two months after transplant.

Unique molecular identifiers tagged the TCRbeta library. Via MiXCR, TCRdb re-called the PCR reads, giving one row per CDR3 protein. The top ten hold 2% to 2.5% of the sample, which has over 450,000 distinct CDR3 sequences, more than 9% seen once. This CDR3 contains 12 residues. With 6 bases removed from V and 5 bases from J, the gap between germline ends came to 14 bases. The germline V gene has CDR1 SQVTM and CDR2 ANQGSEA. Remarks on this clonotype: Its antigen is not known.

The receptor was isolated from a child younger than 10 with inherited bone marrow failure, due to receive a stem cell transplant. The V and J genes are TRBV29-1 and TRBJ2-7; D gene uncertain. The sample here was PBMCs, taken before TCRalphabeta/CD19-depleted stem cell transplant. As DNA, the CDR3 is TGCAGCGTGGGATTCACGGTGGACGAGCAGTACTTC. Translating gives CSVGFTVDEQYF.